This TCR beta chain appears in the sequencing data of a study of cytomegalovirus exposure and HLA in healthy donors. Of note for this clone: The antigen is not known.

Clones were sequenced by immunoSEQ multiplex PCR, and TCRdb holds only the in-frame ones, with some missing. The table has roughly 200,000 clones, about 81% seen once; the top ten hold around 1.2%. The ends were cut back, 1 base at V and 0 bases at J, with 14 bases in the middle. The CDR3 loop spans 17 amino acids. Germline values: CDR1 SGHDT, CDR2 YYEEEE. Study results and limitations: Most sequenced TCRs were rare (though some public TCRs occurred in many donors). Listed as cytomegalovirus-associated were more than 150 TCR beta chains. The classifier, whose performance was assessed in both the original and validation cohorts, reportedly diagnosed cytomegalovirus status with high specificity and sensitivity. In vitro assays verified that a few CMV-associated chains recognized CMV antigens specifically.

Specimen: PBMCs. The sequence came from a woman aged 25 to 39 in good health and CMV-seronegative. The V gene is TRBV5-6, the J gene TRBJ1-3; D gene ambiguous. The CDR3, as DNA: TGTGCCAGCAGCTTGTGGAGACCCCCAAGCTCTGGAAACACCATATATTTT. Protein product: CASSLWRPPSSGNTIYF.